This TCR beta chain was recorded in a study of human T cells and chemical hapten exposure. Study information: Patch tests containing 0.01% DPC, applied to the upper back, were read at 6 days.

Individual cDNA molecules received unique molecular identifiers in the library. TCRdb reanalysed the RACE reads using MiXCR and keeps one entry per CDR3 protein. The table has tens of thousands of distinct CDR3 sequences, 13% to 15% seen once. This clonotype was counted ten times or more. Antigen: not known. Whole-study findings and limits: TCRs whose frequency exceeded 1 in 1000 remained the same following DPC sensitization.

The time point is: pre-sensitization, week 0. Treatment defined: therapeutic diphenylcyclopropenone sensitization with weekly scalp DPC. This TCR came from a woman in her fifties or sixties with alopecia areata. Some clones in this sample may be carry-over from other donors' samples. The sample here was whole blood, taken in connection with sensitization to the hapten diphenylcyclopropenone (DPC).

CDR3 protein: CASSKYNEQFF. The CDR3 DNA is TGTGCCAGTAGTAAATACAATGAGCAGTTCTTC. V is TRBV19 and J is TRBJ2-1, with D unclear. Trimming left V 4 bases short and J 4 bases short, with 2 bases between. CDR1 is LNHDA, CDR2 SQIVND, per germline (reference sequence). The CDR3 covers 11 residues.